This TCR beta chain was obtained from a study of cytomegalovirus exposure and HLA in healthy donors. For this clone: The antigen remains undetermined.

Trimming removed 0 bases from V and 7 bases from J, with 5 bases in between. Germline V gene lookup returns CDR1 SGHNT and CDR2 YYREEE (reference sequence). This CDR3 is 13 amino acids long. General observations from the study: A later analysis reported that several of the most significant clusters appeared to be linked to common viral pathogens, among them Epstein-Barr virus. V- and J-gene trimming of TCR beta was linked (in a later analysis) to a missense DCLRE1C variant. A later analysis reportedly identified an Asian-associated ancestry cluster as carrying fewer N-insertions than the roughly 720-donor mean.

The primer mix had 60 Vbeta and 13 Jbeta primers. Clones were sequenced by immunoSEQ multiplex PCR, and TCRdb holds only the in-frame ones, with some missing. Among tens of thousands of clones listed, roughly two thirds were seen once. J is TRBJ1-6 and V is TRBV5-4; D gene uncertain. The specimen was PBMCs. The sequence derives from a woman aged 45-60 years in good health and CMV-seropositive. The DNA of the CDR3 is TGTGCCAGCAGCTTGGCTAGGAATTCACCCCTCCACTTT. It translates to CASSLARNSPLHF. Full variable domain (missing parts from reference TRBV5-4 and TRBJ1-6): ETGVTQSPTHLIKTRGQQVTLRCSSQSGHNTVSWYQQALGQGPQFIFQYYREEENGRGNFPPRFSGLQFPNYSSELNVNALELDDSALYLCASSLARNSPLHFGNGTRLTVT.